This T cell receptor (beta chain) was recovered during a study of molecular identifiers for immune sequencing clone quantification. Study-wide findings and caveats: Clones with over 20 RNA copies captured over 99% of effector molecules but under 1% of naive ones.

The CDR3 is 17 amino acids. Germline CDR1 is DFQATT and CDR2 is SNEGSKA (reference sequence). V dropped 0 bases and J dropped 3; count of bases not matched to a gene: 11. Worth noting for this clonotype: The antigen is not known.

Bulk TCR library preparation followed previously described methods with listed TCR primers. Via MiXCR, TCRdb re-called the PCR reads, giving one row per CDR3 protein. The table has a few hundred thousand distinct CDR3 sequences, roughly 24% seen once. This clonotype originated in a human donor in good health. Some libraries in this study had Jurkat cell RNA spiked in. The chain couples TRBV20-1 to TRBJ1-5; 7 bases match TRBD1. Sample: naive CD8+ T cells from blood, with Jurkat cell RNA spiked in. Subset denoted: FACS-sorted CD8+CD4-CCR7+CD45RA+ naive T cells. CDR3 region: CSARDRDRTKFNQPQHF. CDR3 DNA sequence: TGCAGTGCTAGAGACCGGGACAGAACGAAATTCAATCAGCCCCAGCATTTT.